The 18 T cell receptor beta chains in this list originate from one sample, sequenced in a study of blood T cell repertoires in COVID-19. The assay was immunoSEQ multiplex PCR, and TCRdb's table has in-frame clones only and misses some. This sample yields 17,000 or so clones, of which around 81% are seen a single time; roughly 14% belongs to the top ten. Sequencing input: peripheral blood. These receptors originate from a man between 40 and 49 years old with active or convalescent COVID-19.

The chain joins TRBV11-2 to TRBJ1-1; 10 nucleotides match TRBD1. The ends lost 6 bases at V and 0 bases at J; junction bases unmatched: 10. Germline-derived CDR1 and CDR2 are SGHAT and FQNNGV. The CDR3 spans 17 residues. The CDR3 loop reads CASSPPGQGFMNTEAFF. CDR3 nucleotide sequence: TGTGCCAGCAGTCCTCCGGGACAGGGGTTTATGAACACTGAAGCTTTCTTT.

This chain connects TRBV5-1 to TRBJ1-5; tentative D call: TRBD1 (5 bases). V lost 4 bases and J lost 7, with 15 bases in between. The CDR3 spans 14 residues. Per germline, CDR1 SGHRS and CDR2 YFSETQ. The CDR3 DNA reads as TGCGCCAGCAGCCCGGGGGGGGATTACCAGCCCCAGCATTTT. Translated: CASSPGGDYQPQHF.

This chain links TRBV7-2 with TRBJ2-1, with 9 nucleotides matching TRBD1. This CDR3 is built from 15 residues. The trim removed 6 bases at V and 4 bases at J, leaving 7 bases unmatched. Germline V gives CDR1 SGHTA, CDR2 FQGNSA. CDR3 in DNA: TGTGCCAGCAGTTCGGACAGGGGCACATACAATGAGCAGTTCTTC. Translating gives CASSSDRGTYNEQFF.

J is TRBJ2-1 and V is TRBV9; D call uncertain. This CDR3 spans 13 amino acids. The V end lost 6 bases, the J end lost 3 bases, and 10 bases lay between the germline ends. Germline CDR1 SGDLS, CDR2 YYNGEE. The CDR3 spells CASKPSGYNEQFF. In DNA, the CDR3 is TGTGCCAGCAAGCCCTCCGGCTACAATGAGCAGTTCTTC.

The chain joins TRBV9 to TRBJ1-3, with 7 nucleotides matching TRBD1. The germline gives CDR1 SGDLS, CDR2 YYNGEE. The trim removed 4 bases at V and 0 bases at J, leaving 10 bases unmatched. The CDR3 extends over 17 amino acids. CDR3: CASSLRTGPSSGNTIYF. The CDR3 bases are TGTGCCAGCAGCCTTCGGACAGGCCCATCCTCTGGAAACACCATATATTTT.

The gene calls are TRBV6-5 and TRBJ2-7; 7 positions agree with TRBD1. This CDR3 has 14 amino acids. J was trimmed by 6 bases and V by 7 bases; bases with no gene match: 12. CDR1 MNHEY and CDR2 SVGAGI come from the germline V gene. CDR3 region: CASTSGGSGTEQYF. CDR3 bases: TGTGCCAGCACGTCAGGGGGTAGTGGCACCGAGCAGTACTTC.

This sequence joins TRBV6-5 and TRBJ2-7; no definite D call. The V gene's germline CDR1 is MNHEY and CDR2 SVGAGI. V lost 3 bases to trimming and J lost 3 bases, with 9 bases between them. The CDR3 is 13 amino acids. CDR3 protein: CASSYRESYEQYF. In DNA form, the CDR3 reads TGTGCCAGCAGTTATAGAGAGAGCTACGAGCAGTACTTC.

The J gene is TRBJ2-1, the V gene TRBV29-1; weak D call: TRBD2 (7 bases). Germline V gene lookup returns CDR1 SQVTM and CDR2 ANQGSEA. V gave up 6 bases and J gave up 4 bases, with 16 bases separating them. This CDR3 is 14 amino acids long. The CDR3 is CSVLGGGDYNEQFF. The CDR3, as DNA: TGCAGCGTCCTAGGGGGGGGAGATTACAATGAGCAGTTCTTC.

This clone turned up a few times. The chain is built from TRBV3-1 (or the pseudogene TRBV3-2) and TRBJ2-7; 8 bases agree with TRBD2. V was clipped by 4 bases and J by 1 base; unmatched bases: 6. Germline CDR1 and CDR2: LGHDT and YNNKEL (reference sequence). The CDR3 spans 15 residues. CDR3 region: CASSRGTSGSYEQYF. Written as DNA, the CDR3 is TGTGCCAGCAGCCGCGGAACTAGCGGTTCCTACGAGCAGTACTTC.

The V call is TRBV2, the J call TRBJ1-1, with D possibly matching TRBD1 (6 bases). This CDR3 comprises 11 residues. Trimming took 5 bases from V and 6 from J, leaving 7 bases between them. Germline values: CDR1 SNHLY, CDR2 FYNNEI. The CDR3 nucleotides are TGTGCCAGCAGTAACAGGGCTGAAGCTTTCTTT. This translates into CASSNRAEAFF.

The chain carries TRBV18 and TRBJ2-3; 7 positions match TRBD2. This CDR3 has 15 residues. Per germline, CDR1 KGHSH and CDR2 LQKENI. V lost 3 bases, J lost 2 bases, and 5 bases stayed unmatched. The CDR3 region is CASSPERGLTDTQYF. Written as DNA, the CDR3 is TGTGCCAGCTCACCGGAGCGGGGCCTCACAGATACGCAGTATTTT. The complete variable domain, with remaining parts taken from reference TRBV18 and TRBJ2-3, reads NAGVMQNPRHLVRRRGQEARLRCSPMKGHSHVYWYRQLPEEGLKFMVYLQKENIIDESGMPKERFSAEFPKEGPSILRIQQVVRGDSAAYFCASSPERGLTDTQYFGPGTRLTVL.

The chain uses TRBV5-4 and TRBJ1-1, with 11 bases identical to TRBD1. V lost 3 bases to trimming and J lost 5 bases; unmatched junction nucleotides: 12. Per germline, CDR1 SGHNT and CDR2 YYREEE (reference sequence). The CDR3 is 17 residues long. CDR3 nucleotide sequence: TGTGCCAGCAGCTCACCGGGACAGGGGGTTATCGGTACTGAAGCTTTCTTT. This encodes CASSSPGQGVIGTEAFF.

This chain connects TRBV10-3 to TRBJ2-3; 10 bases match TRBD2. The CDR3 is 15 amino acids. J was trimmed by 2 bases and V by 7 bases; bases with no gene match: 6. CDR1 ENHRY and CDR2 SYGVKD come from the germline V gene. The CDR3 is CAINERGGLTDTQYF. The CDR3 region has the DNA TGTGCCATCAACGAGCGGGGGGGCCTCACAGATACGCAGTATTTT.

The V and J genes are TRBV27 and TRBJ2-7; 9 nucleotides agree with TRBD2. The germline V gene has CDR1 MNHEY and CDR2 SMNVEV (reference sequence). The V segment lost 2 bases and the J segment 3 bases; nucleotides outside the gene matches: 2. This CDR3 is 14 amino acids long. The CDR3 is CASSLAGGRYEQYF. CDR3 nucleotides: TGTGCCAGCAGTTTAGCGGGGGGGCGCTACGAGCAGTACTTC.

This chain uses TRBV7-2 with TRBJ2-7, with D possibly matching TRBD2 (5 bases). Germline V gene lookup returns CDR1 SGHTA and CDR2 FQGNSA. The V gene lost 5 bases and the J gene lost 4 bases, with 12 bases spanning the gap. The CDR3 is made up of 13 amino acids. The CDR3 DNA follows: TGTGCCAGCAGCCAACCCCCGGGGTACGAGCAGTACTTC. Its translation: CASSQPPGYEQYF. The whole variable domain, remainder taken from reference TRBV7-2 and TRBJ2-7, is GAGVSQSPSNKVTEKGKDVELRCDPISGHTALYWYRQSLGQGLEFLIYFQGNSAPDKSGLPSDRFSAERTGGSVSTLTIQRTQQEDSAVYLCASSQPPGYEQYFGPGTRLTVT.

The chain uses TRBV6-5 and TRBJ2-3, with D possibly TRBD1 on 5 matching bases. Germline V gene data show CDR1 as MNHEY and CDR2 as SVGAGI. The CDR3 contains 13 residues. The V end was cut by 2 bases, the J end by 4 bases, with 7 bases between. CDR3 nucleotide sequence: TGTGCCAGCAGTTACGACAGTTCAGATACGCAGTATTTT. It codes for CASSYDSSDTQYF.

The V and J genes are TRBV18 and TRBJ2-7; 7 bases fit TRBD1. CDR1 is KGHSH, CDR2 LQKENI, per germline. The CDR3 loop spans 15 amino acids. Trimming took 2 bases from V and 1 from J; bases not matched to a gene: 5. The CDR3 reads CASSPMTGKSYEQYF. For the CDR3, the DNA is TGTGCCAGCTCACCAATGACAGGGAAATCCTACGAGCAGTACTTC.

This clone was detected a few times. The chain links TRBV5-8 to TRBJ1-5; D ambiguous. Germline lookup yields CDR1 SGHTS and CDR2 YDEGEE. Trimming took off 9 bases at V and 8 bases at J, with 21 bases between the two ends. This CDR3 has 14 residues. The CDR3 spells CATAGDGGFKPQHF. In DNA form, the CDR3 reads TGTGCCACTGCGGGCGATGGAGGGTTCAAGCCCCAGCATTTT.